This T cell receptor beta chain is drawn from a study of T cell responses to AZD1222 COVID-19 vaccine. Sequenced by immunoSEQ multiplex PCR; TCRdb stores in-frame clones only, minus some. The table lists over 150,000 clones, 80% to 95% of them singletons. V shed 10 bases, J shed 6 bases, and the junction held 15 bases outside the gene matches. Germline CDR1 reads SGHVS; CDR2 reads FQNEAQ. The CDR3 extends over 15 amino acids. The specimen comprised peripheral blood, sampled 28 days after the second AZD1222 dose. The sequence derives from an adult who received the AZD1222 COVID-19 vaccine. This chain uses TRBV7-8 with TRBJ1-5; 7 nucleotides match TRBD1. As DNA, the CDR3 is TGTGCCACCAACCCTGGTCGGGGGGACAGTCAGCCCCAGCATTTT. It specifies CATNPGRGDSQPQHF.